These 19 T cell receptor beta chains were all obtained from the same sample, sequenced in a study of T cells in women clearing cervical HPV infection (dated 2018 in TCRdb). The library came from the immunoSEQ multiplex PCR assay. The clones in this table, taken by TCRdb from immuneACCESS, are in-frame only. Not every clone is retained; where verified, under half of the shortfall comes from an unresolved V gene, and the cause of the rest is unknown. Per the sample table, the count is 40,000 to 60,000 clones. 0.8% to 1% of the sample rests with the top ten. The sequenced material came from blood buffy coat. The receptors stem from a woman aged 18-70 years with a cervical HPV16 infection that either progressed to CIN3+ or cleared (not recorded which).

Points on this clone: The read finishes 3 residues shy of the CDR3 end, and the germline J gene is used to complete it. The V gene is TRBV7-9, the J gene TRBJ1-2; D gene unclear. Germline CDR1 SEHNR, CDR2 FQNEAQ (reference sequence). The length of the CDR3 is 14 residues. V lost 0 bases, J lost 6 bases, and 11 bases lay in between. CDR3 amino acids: CASSLARQLDGYTF. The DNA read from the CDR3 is TGTGCCAGCAGCTTAGCGCGGCAGCTAGATGGC. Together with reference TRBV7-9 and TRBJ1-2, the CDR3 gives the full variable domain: DTGVSQNPRHKITKRGQNVTFRCDPISEHNRLYWYRQTLGQGPEFLTYFQNEAQLEKSRLLSDRFSAERPKGSFSTLEIQRTEQGDSAMYLCASSLARQLDGYTFGSGTRLTVV.

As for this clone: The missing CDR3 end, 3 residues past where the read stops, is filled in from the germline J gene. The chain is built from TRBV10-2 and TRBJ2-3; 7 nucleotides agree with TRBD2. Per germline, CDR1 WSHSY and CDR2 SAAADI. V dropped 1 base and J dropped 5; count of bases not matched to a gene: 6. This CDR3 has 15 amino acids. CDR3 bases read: TGCGCCAGCAGTGAGTTCGCCCGCGGGGGAGATACG. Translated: CASSEFARGGDT. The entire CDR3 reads CASSEFARGGDTQYF.

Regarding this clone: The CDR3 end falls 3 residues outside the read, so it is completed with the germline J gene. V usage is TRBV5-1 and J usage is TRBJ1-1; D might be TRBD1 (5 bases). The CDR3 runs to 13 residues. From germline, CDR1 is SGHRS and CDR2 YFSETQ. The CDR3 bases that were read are TGCGCCAGCAGCTTGGCCATGGGGCGCGAA. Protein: CASSLAMGRE. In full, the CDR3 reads CASSLAMGREAFF.

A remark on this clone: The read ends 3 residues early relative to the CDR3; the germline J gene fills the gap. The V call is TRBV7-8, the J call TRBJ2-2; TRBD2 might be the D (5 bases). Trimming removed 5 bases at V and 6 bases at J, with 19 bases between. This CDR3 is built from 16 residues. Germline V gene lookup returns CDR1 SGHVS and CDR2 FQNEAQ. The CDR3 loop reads CASSTRLNLVAGELFF. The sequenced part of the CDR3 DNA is TGTGCCAGCAGCACTAGACTCAACCTTGTCGCCGGGGAG. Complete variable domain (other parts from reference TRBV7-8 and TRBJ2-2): GAGVSQSPRYKVAKRGQDVALRCDPISGHVSLFWYQQALGQGPEFLTYFQNEAQLDKSGLPSDRFFAERPEGSVSTLKIQRTQQEDSAVYLCASSTRLNLVAGELFFGEGSRLTVL.

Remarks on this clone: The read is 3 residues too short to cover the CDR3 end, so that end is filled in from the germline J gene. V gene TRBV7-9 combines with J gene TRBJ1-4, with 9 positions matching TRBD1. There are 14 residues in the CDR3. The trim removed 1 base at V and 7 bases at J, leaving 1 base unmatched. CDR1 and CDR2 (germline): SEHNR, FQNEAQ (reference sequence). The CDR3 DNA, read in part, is TGTGCCAGCAGCTTAGACAGGGGGCGTGAAAAA. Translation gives CASSLDRGREK. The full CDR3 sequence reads CASSLDRGREKLFF.

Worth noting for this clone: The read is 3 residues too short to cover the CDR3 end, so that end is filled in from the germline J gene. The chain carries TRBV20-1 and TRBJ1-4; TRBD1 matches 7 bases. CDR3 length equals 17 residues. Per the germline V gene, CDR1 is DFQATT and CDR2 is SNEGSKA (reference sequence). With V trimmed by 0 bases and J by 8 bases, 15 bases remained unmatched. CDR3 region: CSARDPVFRGRDEKLFF. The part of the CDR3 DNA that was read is TGCAGTGCTAGAGATCCTGTATTTAGGGGGCGAGACGAAAAA.

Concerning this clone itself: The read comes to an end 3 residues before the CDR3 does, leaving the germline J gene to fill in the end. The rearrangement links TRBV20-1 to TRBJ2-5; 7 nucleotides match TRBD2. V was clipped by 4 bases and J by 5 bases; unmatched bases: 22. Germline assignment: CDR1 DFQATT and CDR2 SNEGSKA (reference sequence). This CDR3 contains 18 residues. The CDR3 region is CSAISRAERLALYETQYF. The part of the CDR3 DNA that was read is TGCAGTGCTATAAGTAGGGCCGAGAGACTAGCTTTGTACGAGACC.

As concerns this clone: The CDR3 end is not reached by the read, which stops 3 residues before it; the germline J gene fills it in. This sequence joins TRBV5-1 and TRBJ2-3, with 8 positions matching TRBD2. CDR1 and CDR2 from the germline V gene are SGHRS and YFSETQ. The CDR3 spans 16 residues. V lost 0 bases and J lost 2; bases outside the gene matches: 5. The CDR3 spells CASSLGGGGSTDTQYF. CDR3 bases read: TGCGCCAGCAGCTTGGGGGGCGGGGGGTCCACAGATACG.

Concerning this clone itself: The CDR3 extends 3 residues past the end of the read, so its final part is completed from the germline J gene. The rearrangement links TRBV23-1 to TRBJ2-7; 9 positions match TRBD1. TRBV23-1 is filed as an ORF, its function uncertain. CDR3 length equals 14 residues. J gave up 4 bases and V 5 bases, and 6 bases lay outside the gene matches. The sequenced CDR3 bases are TGCGCCAGCAGTTATCGGGACAGGGATTACGAG. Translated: CASSYRDRDYE. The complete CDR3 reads CASSYRDRDYEQYF.

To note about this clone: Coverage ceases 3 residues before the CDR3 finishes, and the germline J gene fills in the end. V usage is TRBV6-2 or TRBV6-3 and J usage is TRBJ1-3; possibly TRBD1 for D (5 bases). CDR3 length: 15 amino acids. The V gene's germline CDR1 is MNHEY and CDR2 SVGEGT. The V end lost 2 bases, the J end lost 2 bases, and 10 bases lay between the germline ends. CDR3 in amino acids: CASSYAGSPGNTIYF. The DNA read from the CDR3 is TGTGCCAGCAGTTACGCAGGGTCACCTGGAAACACC.

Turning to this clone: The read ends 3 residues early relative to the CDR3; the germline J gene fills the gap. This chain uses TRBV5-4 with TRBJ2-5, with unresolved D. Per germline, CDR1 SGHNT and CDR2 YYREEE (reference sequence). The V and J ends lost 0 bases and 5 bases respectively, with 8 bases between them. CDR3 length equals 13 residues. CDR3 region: CASSLELRETQYF. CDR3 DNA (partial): TGTGCCAGCAGCTTGGAACTCAGGGAGACC.

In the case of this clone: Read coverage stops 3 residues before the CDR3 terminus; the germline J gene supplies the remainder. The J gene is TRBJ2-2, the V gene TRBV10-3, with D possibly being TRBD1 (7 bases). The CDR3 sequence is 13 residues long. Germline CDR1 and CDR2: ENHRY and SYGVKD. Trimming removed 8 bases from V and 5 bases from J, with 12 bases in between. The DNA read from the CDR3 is TGTGCCATCGGGACAGCGGGTACCGGGGAG. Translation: CAIGTAGTGE. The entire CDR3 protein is CAIGTAGTGELFF.

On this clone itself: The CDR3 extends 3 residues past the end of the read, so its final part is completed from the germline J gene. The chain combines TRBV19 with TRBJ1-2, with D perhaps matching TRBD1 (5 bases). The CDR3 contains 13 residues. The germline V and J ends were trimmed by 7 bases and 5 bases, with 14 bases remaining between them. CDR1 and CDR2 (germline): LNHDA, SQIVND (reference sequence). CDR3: CASNPGRAYGYTF. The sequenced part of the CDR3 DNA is TGTGCCAGTAACCCGGGCAGGGCATATGGC.

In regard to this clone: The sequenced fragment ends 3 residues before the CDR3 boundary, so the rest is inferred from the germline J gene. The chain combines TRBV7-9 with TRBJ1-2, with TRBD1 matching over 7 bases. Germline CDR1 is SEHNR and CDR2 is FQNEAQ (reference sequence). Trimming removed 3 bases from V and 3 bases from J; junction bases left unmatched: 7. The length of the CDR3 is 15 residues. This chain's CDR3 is CASSFPGQKYYGYTF. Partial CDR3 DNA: TGTGCCAGCAGCTTTCCGGGACAGAAGTACTATGGC.

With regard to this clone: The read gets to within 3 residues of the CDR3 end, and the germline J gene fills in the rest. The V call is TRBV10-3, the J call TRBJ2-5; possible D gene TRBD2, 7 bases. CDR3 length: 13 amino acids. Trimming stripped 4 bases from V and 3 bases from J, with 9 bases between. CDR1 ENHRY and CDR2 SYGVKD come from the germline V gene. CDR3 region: CAISGGGEETQYF. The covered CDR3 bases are TGTGCCATCAGTGGGGGGGGCGAAGAGACC.

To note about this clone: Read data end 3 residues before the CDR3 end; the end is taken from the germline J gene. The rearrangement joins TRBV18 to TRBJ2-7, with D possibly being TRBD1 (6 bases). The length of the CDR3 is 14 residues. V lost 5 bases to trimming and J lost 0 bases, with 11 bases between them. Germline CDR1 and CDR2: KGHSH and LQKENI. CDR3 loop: CASSVRDTSYEQYF. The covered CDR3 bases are TGTGCCAGCTCAGTGAGGGACACCTCCTACGAG.

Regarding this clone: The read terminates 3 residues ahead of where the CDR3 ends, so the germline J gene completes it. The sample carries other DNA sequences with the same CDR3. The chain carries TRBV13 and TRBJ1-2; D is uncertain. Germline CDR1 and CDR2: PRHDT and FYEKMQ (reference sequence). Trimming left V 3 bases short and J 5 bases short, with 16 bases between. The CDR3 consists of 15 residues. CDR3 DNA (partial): TGTGCCAGCAGCTTTAACTCCCCGCAAGGGTATGGC. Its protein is CASSFNSPQGYG. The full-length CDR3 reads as CASSFNSPQGYGYTF.

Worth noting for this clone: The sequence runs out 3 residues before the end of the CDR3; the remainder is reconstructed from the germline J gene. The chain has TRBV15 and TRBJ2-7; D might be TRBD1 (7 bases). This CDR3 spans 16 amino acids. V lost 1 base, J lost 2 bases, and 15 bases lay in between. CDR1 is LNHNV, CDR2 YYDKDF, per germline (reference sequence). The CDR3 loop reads CATSRAGGQGAYEQYF. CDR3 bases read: TGTGCCACCAGCAGAGCTGGGGGGCAGGGGGCCTACGAG.

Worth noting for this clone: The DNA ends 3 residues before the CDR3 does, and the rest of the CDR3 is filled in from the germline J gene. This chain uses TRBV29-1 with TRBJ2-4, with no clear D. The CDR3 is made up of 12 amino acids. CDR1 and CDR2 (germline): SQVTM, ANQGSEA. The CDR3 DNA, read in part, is TGCAGCGTTCAGACACTCACTGAGACT. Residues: CSVQTLTET. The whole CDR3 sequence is CSVQTLTETQYF.